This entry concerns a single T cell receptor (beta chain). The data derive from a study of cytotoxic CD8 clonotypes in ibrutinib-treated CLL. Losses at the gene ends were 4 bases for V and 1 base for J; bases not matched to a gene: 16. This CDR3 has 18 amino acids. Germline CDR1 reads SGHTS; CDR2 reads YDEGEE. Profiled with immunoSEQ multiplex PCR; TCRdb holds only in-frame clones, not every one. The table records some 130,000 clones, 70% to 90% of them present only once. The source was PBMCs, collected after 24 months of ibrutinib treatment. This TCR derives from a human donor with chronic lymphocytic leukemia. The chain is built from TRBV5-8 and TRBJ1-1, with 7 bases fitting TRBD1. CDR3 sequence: CASSINRGTAAPNTEAFF. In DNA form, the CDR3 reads TGTGCCAGCAGCATTAACAGGGGAACCGCGGCCCCGAACACTGAAGCTTTCTTT.